The present entry profiles one TCR beta chain with its context. An end of the junction does not agree with germline; a read error may underlie this. Per the study methods: Researchers report that nucleated cell counts were estimated from reference gene primer amplification. Clones were read by immunoSEQ multiplex PCR, and TCRdb kept only the in-frame ones, dropping some. V and J calls and clone size are given by that table; D and trimming were obtained from the DNA. The table shows 370,000 or so clones, with roughly 86% occurring only once. The data derive from a study of blood T cell repertoires in COVID-19. Study details: Spain, Italy and the United States supplied samples that represented acute and convalescent COVID-19. PBMCs, B-cell-depleted T cells, or T cells were the source of the cDNA or gDNA that made up the material.

The sample taken for sequencing was peripheral blood. The clonotype comes from a human donor with acute or convalescent COVID-19. The donor label of this sample is uncertain.

In DNA form, the CDR3 reads TGTGCCAGCAGGGAAGGACAGGGATCCTACGAGCAGTACTTC. Protein product: CASREGQGSYEQYF. This sequence joins TRBV6-1 and TRBJ2-7; 8 bases align to TRBD1. CDR3 length equals 14 residues. Germline assignment: CDR1 MNHNS and CDR2 SASEGT.